This T cell receptor (beta chain) was captured by sequencing in a study of T cell changes during pregnancy in multiple sclerosis. With 6 bases clipped from V and 6 bases from J, the junction kept 17 bases outside the gene matches. The CDR3 is 20 amino acids. The germline CDR1 and CDR2 sequences are MRHNA and SNTAGT. Profiled with immunoSEQ multiplex PCR; TCRdb holds only in-frame clones, not every one. In the table there are about 59,000 clones, 85% to 90% of which are singletons. The source is a female donor in good health, enrolled as a control in a pregnancy study. The chain links TRBV6-4 to TRBJ2-1; TRBD2 aligns across 16 bases. Here the sequenced sample was peripheral blood, taken in the first trimester of pregnancy. The CDR3 nucleotides are TGTGCCAGCAGCACCACCATCGGGACTAGCGGGGGGGCACTTCCCAATGAGCAGTTCTTC. Encoded protein: CASSTTIGTSGGALPNEQFF.